The 8 T cell receptor beta chains given below trace back to one sample, sequenced in a study of control samples from healthy donors and cancer patients (dated by TCRdb to 2018 to 2020). Libraries came from the immunoSEQ multiplex PCR assay. In TCRdb, the immuneACCESS table is reduced to in-frame sequences with V and J assigned. These tables do not hold every clone; where another copy was compared, an unresolved V gene accounts for under half, and the others remain unexplained. The sample data list 400,000 to 450,000 clones, and around nine tenths of these were observed just once. Of the sample, 5% to 7% is held by the ten largest clones. Material: PBMCs. The receptor source for this set is a man aged 35 to 55 with head and neck cancer.

This chain uses TRBV4-1 with TRBJ1-4, with 9 bases fitting TRBD1. V dropped 3 bases and J dropped 8; count of bases not matched to a gene: 10. The CDR3 has 16 residues. Germline assignment: CDR1 MGHRA and CDR2 YSYEKL. The CDR3 bases are TGCGCCAGCAGCCAGATTACCGGGACAGGGTACGAAAAACTGTTTTTT. This codes for CASSQITGTGYEKLFF.

This clone was seen a single time. The V gene is TRBV7-6, the J gene TRBJ1-1, with TRBD1 matching over 8 bases. Germline V gene sequence: CDR1 SGHVS, CDR2 FNYEAQ. CDR3 length: 15 residues. V lost 5 bases, J lost 0 bases, and 5 bases stayed unmatched. This CDR3 reads CASSPETGVNTEAFF. CDR3 bases: TGTGCCAGCAGCCCGGAGACAGGGGTGAACACTGAAGCTTTCTTT.

This chain uses TRBV7-8 with TRBJ1-2, with D perhaps matching TRBD1 (6 bases). Looked up from germline, CDR1 is SGHVS and CDR2 is FQNEAQ. This CDR3 is built from 15 residues. V was cut by 1 base and J by 7 bases, with 16 bases left in between. The CDR3 region is CASSLDEGGLAGYTF. The CDR3 DNA reads as TGTGCCAGCAGCTTAGATGAGGGGGGGTTGGCTGGCTACACCTTC. Full variable domain (outside the CDR3, taken from reference TRBV7-8 and TRBJ1-2): GAGVSQSPRYKVAKRGQDVALRCDPISGHVSLFWYQQALGQGPEFLTYFQNEAQLDKSGLPSDRFFAERPEGSVSTLKIQRTQQEDSAVYLCASSLDEGGLAGYTFGSGTRLTVV.

The rearrangement uses TRBV6-1 and TRBJ1-1; no firm D call. The V end lost 5 bases, the J end lost 3 bases, and 10 bases lay between the germline ends. Germline lookup yields CDR1 MNHNS and CDR2 SASEGT. The CDR3 loop spans 13 amino acids. Here the CDR3 DNA reads TGTGCCAGCAGTTATAAGGTAGACACTGAAGCTTTCTTT. This encodes CASSYKVDTEAFF.

V gene TRBV30 combines with J gene TRBJ2-7, with D possibly being TRBD1 (6 bases). Trimming took 4 bases from V and 6 from J, leaving 13 bases between them. Germline assignment: CDR1 GTSNPN and CDR2 SVGIG (reference sequence). The CDR3 contains 12 residues. Written as DNA, the CDR3 is TGTGCCTGGACCCCACAGGGACGCGAGCAGTACTTC. Translated: CAWTPQGREQYF.

J is TRBJ2-3 and V is TRBV25-1; 8 nucleotides align to TRBD2. J lost 5 bases, V lost 1 base, and 11 bases had no gene match. The CDR3 extends over 17 amino acids. CDR1 and CDR2 from the germline V gene are MGHDK and SYGVNS. The CDR3 reads CASSELDGGAKGDTQYF. The CDR3 nucleotides are TGTGCCAGCAGTGAATTGGACGGGGGGGCCAAGGGAGATACGCAGTATTTT.

This chain joins TRBV3-1 (or the pseudogene TRBV3-2) and TRBJ2-5, with 11 bases identical to TRBD1. The length of the CDR3 is 14 residues. V trimming: 4 bases; J trimming: 4 bases; junction bases outside the gene matches: 2. The V gene's germline CDR1 is LGHDT and CDR2 YNNKEL (reference sequence). CDR3 DNA sequence: TGTGCCAGCAGCCTCGGGACAGGGGGAGAGACCCAGTACTTC. Translated, it gives CASSLGTGGETQYF.

The genes are TRBV5-4 and TRBJ2-2; the D is unclear. Looked up from germline, CDR1 is SGHNT and CDR2 is YYREEE (reference sequence). V was pared by 1 base and J by 2 bases, with 9 bases between. There are 15 residues in the CDR3. The CDR3 DNA reads TGTGCCAGCAGCTTGATGAGACACAACACCGGGGAGCTGTTTTTT. Amino acid sequence: CASSLMRHNTGELFF.